This T cell receptor beta chain was identified in a study of T cell changes during pregnancy in multiple sclerosis. Repertoires were generated with immunoSEQ multiplex PCR, while TCRdb's copy carries only in-frame clones and drops some. In the table there are approximately 39,000 clones, about 94% of which are singletons. This CDR3 has 14 amino acids. V gave up 2 bases and J gave up 4 bases, with 11 bases separating them. The germline V gene encodes CDR1 MDHEN and CDR2 SYDVKM. This sequence originates from a female donor with multiple sclerosis, enrolled in a pregnancy study. The rearrangement links TRBV28 to TRBJ1-2; no definite D call. The sample here was CD4+ T cells from peripheral blood mononuclear cells, taken in the second trimester of pregnancy. CDR3 sequence: CASSLNGQAYGYTF. CDR3 DNA: TGTGCCAGCAGTTTAAACGGCCAGGCCTATGGCTACACCTTC.